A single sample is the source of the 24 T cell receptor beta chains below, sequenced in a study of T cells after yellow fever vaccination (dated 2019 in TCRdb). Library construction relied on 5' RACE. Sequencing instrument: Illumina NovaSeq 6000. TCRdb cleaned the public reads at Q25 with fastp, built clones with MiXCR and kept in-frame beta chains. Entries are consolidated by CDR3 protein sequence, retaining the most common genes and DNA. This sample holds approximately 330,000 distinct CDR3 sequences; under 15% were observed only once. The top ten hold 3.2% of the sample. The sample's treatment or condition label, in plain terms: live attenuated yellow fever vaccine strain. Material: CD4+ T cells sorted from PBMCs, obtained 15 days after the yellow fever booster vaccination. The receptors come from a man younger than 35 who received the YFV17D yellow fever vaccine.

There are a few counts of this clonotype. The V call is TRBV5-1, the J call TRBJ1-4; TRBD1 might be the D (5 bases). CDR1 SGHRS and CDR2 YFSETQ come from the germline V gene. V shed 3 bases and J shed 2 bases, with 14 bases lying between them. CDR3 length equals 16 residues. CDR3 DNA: TGCGCCAGCAGCTACGATCCGGGGACTACTAATGAAAAACTGTTTTTT. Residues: CASSYDPGTTNEKLFF.

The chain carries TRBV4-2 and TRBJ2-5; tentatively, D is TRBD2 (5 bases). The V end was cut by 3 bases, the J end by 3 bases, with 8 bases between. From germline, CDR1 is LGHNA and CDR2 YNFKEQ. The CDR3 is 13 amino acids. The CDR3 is CASSQDGKETQYF. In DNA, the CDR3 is TGTGCCAGCAGCCAGGACGGGAAAGAGACCCAGTACTTC.

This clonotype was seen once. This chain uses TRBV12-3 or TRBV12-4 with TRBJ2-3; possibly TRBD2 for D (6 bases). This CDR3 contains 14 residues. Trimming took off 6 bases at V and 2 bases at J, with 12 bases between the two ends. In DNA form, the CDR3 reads TGTGCCAGCAGGCGGGGATTTAACACAGATACGCAGTATTTT. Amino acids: CASRRGFNTDTQYF.

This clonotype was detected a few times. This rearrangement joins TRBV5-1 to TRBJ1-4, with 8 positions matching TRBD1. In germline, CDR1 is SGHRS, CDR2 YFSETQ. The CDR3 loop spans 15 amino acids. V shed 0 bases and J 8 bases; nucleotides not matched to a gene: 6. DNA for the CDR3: TGCGCCAGCAGCTTGGAGTCAGGGGGCGAGGAAAAACTGTTTTTT. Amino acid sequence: CASSLESGGEEKLFF.

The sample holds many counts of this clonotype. CDR3 in DNA: TGTGCCATAGGGACAGGGGAAAACATTCAGTACTTC. Encoded protein: CAIGTGENIQYF. The chain is built from TRBV24-1 and TRBJ2-4; TRBD1 matches 10 bases. The CDR3 is made up of 12 amino acids. V trimming: 11 bases; J trimming: 5 bases; junction bases outside the gene matches: 2. The germline CDR1 and CDR2 sequences are KGHDR and SFDVKD.

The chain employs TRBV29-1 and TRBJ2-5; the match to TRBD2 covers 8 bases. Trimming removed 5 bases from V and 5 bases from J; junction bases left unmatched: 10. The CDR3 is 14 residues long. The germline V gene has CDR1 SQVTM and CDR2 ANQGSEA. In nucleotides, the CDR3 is TGCAGCGTTACCGGGACTAGGAAATGGGAGACCCAGTACTTC. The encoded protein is CSVTGTRKWETQYF.

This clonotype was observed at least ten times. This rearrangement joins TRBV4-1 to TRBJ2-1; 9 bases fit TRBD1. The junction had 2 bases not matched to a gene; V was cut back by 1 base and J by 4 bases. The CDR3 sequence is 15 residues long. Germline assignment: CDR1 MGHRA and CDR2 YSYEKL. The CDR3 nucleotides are TGCGCCAGCAGCCAAGGACAGGGGGGATACAATGAGCAGTTCTTC. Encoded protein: CASSQGQGGYNEQFF.

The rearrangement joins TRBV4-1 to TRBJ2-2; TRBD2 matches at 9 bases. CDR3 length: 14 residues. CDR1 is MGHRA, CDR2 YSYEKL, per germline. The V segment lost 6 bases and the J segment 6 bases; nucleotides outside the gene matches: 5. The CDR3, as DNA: TGCGCCAGCAGGGTGCTAGCGGGGCCCGGGGAGCTGTTTTTT. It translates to CASRVLAGPGELFF.

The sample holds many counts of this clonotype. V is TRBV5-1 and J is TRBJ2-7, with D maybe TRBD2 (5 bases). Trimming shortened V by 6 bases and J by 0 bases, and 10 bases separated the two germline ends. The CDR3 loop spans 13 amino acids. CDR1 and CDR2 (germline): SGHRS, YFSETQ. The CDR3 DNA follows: TGCGCCAGCACGTCAGCGGACTCCTACGAGCAGTACTTC. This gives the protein CASTSADSYEQYF.

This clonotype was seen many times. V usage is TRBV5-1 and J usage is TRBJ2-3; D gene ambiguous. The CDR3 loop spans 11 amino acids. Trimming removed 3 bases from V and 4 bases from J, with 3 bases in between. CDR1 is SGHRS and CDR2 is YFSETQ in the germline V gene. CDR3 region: CASSSSDTQYF. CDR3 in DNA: TGCGCCAGCAGCTCTTCAGATACGCAGTATTTT.

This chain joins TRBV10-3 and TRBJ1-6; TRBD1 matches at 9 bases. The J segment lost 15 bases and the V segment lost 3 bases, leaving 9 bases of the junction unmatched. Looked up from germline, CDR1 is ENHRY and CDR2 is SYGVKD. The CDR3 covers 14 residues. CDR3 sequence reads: CAISEPDRGPHLHF. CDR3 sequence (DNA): TGTGCCATCAGTGAACCGGACAGGGGACCTCACCTCCACTTT.

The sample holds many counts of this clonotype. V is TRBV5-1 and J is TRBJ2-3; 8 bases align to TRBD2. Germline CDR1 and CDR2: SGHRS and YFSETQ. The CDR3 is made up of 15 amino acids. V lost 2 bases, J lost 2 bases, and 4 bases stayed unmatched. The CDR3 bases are TGCGCCAGCAGCTTTAGCGGGGCGATCACAGATACGCAGTATTTT. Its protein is CASSFSGAITDTQYF.

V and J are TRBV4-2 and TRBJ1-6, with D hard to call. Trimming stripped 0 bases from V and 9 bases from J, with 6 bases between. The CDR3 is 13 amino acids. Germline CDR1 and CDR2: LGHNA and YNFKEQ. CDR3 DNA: TGTGCCAGCAGCCAAGATCCCTCTTCACCCCTCCACTTT. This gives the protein CASSQDPSSPLHF.

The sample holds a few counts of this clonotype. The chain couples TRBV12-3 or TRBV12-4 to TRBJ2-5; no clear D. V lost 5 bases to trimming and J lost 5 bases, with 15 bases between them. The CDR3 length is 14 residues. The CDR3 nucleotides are TGTGCCAGCAGTCTTCGGCCCCTCGGCGAGACCCAGTACTTC. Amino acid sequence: CASSLRPLGETQYF.

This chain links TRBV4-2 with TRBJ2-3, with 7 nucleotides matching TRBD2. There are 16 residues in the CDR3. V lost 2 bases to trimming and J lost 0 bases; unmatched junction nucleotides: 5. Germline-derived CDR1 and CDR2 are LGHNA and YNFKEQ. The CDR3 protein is CASSQSGGTSTDTQYF. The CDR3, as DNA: TGTGCCAGCAGCCAATCCGGGGGGACTAGCACAGATACGCAGTATTTT.

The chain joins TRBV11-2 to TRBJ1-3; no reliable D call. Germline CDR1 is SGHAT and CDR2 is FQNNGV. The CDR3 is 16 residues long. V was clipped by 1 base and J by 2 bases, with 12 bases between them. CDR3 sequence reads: CASSLVPPGPGNTIYF. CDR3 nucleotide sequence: TGTGCCAGCAGCTTAGTACCTCCCGGGCCTGGAAACACCATATATTTT.

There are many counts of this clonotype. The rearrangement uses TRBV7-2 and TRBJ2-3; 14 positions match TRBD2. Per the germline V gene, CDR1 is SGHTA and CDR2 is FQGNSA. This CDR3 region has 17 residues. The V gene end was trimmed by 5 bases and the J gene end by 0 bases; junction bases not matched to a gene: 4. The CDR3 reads CASSPRTSGGSTDTQYF. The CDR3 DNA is TGTGCCAGCAGCCCTCGGACTAGCGGGGGGAGCACAGATACGCAGTATTTT.

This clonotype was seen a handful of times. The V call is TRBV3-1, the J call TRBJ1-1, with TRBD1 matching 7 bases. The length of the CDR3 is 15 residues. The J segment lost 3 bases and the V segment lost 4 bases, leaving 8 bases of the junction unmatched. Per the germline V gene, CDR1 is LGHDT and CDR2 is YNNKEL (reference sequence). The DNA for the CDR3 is TGTGCCAGCAGCCGATGGGCAGGGGGGGACACTGAAGCTTTCTTT. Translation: CASSRWAGGDTEAFF.

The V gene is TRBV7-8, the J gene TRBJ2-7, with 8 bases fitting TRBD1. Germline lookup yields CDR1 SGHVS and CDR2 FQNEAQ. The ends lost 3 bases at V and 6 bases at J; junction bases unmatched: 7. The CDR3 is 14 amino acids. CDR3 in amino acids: CASSLSRTGSEQYF. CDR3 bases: TGTGCCAGCAGCTTGAGTAGGACAGGGAGCGAGCAGTACTTC.

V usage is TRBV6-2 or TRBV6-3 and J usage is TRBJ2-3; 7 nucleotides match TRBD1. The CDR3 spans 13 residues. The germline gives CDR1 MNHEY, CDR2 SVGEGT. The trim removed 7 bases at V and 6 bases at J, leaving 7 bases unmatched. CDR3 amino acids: CASKGASTDTQYF. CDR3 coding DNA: TGTGCCAGCAAGGGGGCCTCCACGGATACGCAGTATTTT.

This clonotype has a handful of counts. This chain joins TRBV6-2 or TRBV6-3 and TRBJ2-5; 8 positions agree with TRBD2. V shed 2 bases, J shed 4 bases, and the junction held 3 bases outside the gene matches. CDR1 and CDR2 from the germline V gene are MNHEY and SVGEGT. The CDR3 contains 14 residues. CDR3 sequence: CASSYATSGETQYF. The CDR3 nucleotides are TGTGCCAGCAGTTACGCTACTAGCGGAGAGACCCAGTACTTC.

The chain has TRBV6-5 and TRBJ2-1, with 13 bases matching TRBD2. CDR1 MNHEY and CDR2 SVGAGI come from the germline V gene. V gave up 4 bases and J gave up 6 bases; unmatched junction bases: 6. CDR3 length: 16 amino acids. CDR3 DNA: TGTGCCAGCAGTTTCACACTAGCGGGGGGGCCCAATGAGCAGTTCTTC. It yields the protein CASSFTLAGGPNEQFF.

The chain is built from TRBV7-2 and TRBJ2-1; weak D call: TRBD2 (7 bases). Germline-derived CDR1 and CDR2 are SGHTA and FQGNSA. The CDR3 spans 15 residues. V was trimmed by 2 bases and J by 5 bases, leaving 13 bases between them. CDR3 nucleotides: TGTGCCAGCAGCTTATGGGGGGGCCCCAACAATGAGCAGTTCTTC. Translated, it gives CASSLWGGPNNEQFF.

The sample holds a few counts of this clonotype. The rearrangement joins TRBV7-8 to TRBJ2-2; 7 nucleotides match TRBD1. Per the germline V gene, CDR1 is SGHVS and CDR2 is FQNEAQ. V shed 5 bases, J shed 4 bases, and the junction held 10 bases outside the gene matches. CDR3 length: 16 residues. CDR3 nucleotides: TGTGCCAGCAGCAAGCCGGGACAGACAGGCACCGGGGAGCTGTTTTTT. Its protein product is CASSKPGQTGTGELFF.